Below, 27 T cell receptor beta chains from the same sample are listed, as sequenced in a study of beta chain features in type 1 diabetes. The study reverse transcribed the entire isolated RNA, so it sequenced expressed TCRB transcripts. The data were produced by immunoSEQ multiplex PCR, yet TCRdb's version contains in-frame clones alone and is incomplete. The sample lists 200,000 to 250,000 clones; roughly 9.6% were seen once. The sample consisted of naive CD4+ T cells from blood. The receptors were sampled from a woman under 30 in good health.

CDR3 region: CAWSATGFEAFF. In DNA form, the CDR3 reads TGTGCCTGGAGTGCTACGGGGTTTGAAGCTTTCTTT. This chain joins TRBV30 and TRBJ1-1; D gene uncertain. V was clipped by 1 base and J by 7 bases, with 10 bases between them. Germline V lookup: CDR1 GTSNPN, CDR2 SVGIG (reference sequence). The CDR3 has 12 residues.

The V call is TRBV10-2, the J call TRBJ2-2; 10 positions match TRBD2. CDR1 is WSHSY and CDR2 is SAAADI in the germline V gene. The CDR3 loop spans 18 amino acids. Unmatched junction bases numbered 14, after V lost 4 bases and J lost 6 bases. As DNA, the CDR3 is TGCGCCAGCAGTGGGGCTAGCGGGAGATTTTTGAAGGCCGGGGAGCTGTTTTTT. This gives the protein CASSGASGRFLKAGELFF.

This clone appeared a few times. The DNA of the CDR3 is TGTGCCAGTAGTCGCAGGGCAGGGGATTTTGCTGAAGCTTTCTTT. Amino acid sequence: CASSRRAGDFAEAFF. The J gene is TRBJ1-1, the V gene TRBV19, with a tentative D call TRBD1 (6 bases). CDR1 LNHDA and CDR2 SQIVND come from the germline V gene (reference sequence). Trimming removed 5 bases from V and 6 bases from J, with 19 bases in between. There are 15 residues in the CDR3. Variable domain in full (rest from reference TRBV19 and TRBJ1-1): DGGITQSPKYLFRKEGQNVTLSCEQNLNHDAMYWYRQDPGQGLRLIYYSQIVNDFQKGDIAEGYSVSREKKESFPLTVTSAQKNPTAFYLCASSRRAGDFAEAFFGQGTRLTVV.

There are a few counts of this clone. The CDR3 is CASSFQPSTVNTEAFF. CDR3 in DNA: TGCGCCAGCAGCTTCCAACCATCGACAGTGAACACTGAAGCTTTCTTT. V gene TRBV5-1 combines with J gene TRBJ1-1, with TRBD1 as a possible D gene (5 bases). CDR1 and CDR2 from the germline V gene are SGHRS and YFSETQ. CDR3 length: 16 amino acids. With 2 bases removed from V and 0 bases from J, the gap between germline ends came to 14 bases.

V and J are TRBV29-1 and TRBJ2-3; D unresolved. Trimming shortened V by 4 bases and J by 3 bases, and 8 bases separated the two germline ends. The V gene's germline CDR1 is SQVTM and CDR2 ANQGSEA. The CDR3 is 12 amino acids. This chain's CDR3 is CSVVGPTDTQYF. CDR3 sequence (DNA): TGCAGCGTTGTTGGGCCGACAGATACGCAGTATTTT.

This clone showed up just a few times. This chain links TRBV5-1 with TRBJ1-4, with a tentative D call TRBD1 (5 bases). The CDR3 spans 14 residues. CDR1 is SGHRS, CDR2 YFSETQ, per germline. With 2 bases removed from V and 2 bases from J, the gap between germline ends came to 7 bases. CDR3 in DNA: TGCGCCAGCAGCTTAGGGGTCACTAATGAAAAACTGTTTTTT. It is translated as CASSLGVTNEKLFF.

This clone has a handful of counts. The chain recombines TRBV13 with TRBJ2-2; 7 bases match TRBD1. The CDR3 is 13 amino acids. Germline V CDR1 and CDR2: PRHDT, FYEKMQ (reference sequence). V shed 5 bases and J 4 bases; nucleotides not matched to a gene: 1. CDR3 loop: CASSGDSTGELFF. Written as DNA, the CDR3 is TGTGCCAGCAGCGGGGACAGCACCGGGGAGCTGTTTTTT.

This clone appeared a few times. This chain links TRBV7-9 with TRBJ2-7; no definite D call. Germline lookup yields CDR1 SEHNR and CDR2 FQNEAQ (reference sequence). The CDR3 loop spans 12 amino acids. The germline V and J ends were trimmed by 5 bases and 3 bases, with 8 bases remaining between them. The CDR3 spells CASSRVGYEQYF. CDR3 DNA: TGTGCCAGCAGCCGGGTCGGCTACGAGCAGTACTTC.

The CDR3 DNA sequence: TGCGCCAGCAGCTCGGGACAGGGAAGTAATTCACCCCTCCACTTT. Its protein product is CASSSGQGSNSPLHF. The chain uses TRBV5-1 and TRBJ1-6; 9 bases match TRBD1. Germline CDR1 and CDR2: SGHRS and YFSETQ. The CDR3 runs 15 residues. J was trimmed by 6 bases and V by 3 bases; bases with no gene match: 4.

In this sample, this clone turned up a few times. The CDR3 sequence is CASSRTGQGVGQPQHF. The CDR3 DNA sequence: TGTGCCAGTAGTAGAACGGGACAGGGGGTCGGTCAGCCCCAGCATTTT. The rearrangement joins TRBV19 to TRBJ1-5; 11 positions match TRBD1. Germline assignment: CDR1 LNHDA and CDR2 SQIVND (reference sequence). With 4 bases clipped from V and 6 bases from J, the junction kept 8 bases outside the gene matches. CDR3 length equals 16 residues.

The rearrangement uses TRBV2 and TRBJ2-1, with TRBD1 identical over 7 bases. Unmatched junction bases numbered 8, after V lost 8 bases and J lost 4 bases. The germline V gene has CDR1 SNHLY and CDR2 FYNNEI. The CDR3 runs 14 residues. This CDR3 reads CASQRDREYNEQFF. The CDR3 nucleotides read TGTGCCAGCCAAAGGGACAGAGAATACAATGAGCAGTTCTTC.

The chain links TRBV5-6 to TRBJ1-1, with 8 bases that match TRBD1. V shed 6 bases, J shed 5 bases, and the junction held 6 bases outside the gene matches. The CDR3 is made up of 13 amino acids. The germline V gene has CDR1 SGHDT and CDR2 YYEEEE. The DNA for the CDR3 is TGTGCCAGCACCCCGGACAGGGCAACTGAAGCTTTCTTT. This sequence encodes CASTPDRATEAFF.

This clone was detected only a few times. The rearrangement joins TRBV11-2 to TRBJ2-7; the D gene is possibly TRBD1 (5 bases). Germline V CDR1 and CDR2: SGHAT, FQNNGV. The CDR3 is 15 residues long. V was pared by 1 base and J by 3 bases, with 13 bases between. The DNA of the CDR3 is TGTGCCAGCAGCTTAGTTTCAGGGTCCCTCTACGAGCAGTACTTC. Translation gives CASSLVSGSLYEQYF.

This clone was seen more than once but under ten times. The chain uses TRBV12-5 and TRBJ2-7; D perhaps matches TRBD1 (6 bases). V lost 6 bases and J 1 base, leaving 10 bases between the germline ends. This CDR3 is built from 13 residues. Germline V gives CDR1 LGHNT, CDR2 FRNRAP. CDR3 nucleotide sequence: TGTGCTAGTGGGAGTACAGGGTCCTACGAGCAGTACTTC. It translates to CASGSTGSYEQYF.

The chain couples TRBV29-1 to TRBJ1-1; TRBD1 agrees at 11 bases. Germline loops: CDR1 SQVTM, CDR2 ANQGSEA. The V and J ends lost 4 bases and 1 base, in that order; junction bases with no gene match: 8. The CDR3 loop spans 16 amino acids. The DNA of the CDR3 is TGCAGCGTTGCCCGGGGACAGGGGGTAGAGAACACTGAAGCTTTCTTT. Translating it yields CSVARGQGVENTEAFF.

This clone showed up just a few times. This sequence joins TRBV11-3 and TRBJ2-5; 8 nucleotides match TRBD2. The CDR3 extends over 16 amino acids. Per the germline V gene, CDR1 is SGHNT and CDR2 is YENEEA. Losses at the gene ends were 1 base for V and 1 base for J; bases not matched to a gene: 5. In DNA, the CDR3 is TGTGCCAGCAGCTTAGCTGAGCGGGGGCCCCAAGAGACCCAGTACTTC. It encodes CASSLAERGPQETQYF.

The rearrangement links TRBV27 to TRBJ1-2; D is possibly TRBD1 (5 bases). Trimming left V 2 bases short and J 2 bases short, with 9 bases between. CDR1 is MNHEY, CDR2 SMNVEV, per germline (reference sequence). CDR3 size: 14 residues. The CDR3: CASSLLSGNYGYTF. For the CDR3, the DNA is TGTGCCAGCAGTTTACTATCAGGGAACTATGGCTACACCTTC.

The CDR3 is CASSFKRKDTQYF. DNA for the CDR3: TGTGCCAGCAGCTTCAAGCGTAAAGATACGCAGTATTTT. This chain uses TRBV11-3 with TRBJ2-3; D gene ambiguous. Germline-derived CDR1 and CDR2 are SGHNT and YENEEA. V lost 3 bases to trimming and J lost 5 bases, with 9 bases between them. The CDR3 covers 13 residues. The variable domain in full, completed from reference TRBV11-3 and TRBJ2-3, reads EAGVVQSPRYKIIEKKQPVAFWCNPISGHNTLYWYLQNLGQGPELLIRYENEEAVDDSQLPKDRFSAERLKGVDSTLKIQPAELGDSAVYLCASSFKRKDTQYFGPGTRLTVL.

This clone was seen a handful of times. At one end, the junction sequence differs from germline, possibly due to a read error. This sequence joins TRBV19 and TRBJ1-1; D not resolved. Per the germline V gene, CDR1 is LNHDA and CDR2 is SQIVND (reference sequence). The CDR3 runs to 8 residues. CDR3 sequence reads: CGNTEAFF. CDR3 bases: TGCGGGAACACTGAAGCTTTCTTT.

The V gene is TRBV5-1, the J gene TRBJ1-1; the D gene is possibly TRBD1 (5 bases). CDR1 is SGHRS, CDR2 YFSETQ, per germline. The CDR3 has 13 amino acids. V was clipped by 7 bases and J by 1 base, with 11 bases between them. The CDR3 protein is CASGATANTEAFF. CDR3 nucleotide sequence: TGCGCCAGCGGCGCGACAGCGAACACTGAAGCTTTCTTT.

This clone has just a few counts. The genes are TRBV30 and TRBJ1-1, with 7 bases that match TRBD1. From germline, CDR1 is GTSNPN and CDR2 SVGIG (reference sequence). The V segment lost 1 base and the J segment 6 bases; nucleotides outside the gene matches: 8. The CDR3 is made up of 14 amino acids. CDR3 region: CAWSGQGRGAEAFF. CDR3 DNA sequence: TGTGCCTGGAGTGGACAGGGACGAGGTGCTGAAGCTTTCTTT.

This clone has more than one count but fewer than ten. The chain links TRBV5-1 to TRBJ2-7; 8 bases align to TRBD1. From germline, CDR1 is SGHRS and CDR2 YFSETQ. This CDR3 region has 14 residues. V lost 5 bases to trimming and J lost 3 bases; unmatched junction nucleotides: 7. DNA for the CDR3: TGCGCCAGCAGTACTGGACAGGGCCTCTACGAGCAGTACTTC. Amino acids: CASSTGQGLYEQYF.

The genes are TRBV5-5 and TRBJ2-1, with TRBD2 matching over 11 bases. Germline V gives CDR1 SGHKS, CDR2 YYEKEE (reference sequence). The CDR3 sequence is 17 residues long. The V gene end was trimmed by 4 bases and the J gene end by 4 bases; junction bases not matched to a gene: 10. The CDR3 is CASSPIMTSGEYNEQFF. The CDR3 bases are TGTGCCAGCAGCCCAATAATGACTAGCGGGGAGTACAATGAGCAGTTCTTC. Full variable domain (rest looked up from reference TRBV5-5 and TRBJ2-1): DAGVTQSPTHLIKTRGQQVTLRCSPISGHKSVSWYQQVLGQGPQFIFQYYEKEERGRGNFPDRFSARQFPNYSSELNVNALLLGDSALYLCASSPIMTSGEYNEQFFGPGTRLTVL.

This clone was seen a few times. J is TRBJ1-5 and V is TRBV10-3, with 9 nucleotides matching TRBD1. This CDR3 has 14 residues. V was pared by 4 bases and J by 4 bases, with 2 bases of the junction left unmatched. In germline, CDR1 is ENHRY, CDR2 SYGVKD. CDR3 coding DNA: TGTGCCATCAGTGGACAGGGGGGAAATCAGCCCCAGCATTTT. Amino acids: CAISGQGGNQPQHF.

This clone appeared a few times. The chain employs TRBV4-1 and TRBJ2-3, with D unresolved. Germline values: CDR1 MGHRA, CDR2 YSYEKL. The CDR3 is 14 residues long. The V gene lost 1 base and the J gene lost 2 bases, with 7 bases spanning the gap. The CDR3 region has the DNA TGCGCCAGCAGCCAAGTCGTTCCCACAGATACGCAGTATTTT. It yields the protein CASSQVVPTDTQYF.

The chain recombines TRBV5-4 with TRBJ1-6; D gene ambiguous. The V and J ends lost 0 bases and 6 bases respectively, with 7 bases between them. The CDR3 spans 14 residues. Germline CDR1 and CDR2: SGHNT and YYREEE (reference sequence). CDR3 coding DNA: TGTGCCAGCAGCTTGGCCACTCTTAATTCACCCCTCCACTTT. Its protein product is CASSLATLNSPLHF.

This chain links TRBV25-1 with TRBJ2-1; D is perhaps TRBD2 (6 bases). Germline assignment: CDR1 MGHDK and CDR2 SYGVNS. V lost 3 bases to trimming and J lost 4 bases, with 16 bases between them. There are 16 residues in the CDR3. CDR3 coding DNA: TGTGCCAGCAGTGATGCGGGGACCAAATCTTACAATGAGCAGTTCTTC. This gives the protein CASSDAGTKSYNEQFF.